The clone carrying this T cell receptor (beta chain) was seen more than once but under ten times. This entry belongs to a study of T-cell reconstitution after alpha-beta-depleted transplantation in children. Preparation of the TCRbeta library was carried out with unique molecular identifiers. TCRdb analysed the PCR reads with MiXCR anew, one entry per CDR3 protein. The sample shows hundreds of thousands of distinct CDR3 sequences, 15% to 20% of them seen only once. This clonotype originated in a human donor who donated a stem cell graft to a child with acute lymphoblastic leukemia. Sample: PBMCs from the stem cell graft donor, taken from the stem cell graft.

CDR3: CASSQGDSGRAYEQYF. As DNA, the CDR3 is TGTGCCAGCAGTCAGGGAGATAGCGGGAGGGCCTACGAGCAGTACTTC. The chain has TRBV6-1 and TRBJ2-7; 11 bases map to TRBD2. The CDR3 is 16 amino acids. V dropped 5 bases and J dropped 2; count of bases not matched to a gene: 8. From germline, CDR1 is MNHNS and CDR2 SASEGT.